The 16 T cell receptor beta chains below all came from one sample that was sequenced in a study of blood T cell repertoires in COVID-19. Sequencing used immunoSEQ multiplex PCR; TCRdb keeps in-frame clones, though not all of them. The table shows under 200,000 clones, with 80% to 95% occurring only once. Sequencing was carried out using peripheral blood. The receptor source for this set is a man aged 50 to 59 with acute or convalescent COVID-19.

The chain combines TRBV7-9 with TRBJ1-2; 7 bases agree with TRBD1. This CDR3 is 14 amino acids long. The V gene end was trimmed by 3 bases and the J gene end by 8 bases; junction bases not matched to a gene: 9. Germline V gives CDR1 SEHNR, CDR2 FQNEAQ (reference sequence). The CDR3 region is CASSFSGGLWGYTF. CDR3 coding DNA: TGTGCCAGCAGCTTTTCAGGGGGATTGTGGGGCTACACCTTC.

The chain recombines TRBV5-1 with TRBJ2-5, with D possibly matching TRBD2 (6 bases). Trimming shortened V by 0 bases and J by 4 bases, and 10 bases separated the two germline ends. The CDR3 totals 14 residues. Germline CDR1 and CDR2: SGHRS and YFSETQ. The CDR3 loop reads CASSLVAGPETQYF. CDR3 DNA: TGCGCCAGCAGCTTGGTTGCGGGGCCAGAGACCCAGTACTTC.

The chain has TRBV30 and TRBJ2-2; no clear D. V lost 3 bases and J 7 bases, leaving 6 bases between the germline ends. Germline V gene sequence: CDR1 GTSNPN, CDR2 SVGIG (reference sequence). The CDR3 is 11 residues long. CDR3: CAWSRVGELFF. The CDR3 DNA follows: TGTGCCTGGAGCCGGGTCGGGGAGCTGTTTTTT.

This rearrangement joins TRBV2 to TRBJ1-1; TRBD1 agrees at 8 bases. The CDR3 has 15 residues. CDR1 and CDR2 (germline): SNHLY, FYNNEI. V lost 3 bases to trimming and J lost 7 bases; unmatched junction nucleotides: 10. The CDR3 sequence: CASSEGQVGMDEAFF. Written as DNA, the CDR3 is TGTGCCAGCAGTGAGGGACAGGTTGGTATGGATGAAGCTTTCTTT.

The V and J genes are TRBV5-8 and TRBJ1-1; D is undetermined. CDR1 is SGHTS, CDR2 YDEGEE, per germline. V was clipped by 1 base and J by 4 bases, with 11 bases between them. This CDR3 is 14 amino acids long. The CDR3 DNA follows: TGTGCCAGCAGCTTGTCTGCCCTAGGCACTGAAGCTTTCTTT. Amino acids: CASSLSALGTEAFF.

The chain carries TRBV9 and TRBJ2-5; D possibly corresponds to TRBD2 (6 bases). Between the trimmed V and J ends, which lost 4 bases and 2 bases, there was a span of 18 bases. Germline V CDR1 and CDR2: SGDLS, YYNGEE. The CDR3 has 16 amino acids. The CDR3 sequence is CASSSSWGSGQETQYF. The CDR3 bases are TGTGCCAGCAGCTCCTCATGGGGTAGCGGACAAGAGACCCAGTACTTC.

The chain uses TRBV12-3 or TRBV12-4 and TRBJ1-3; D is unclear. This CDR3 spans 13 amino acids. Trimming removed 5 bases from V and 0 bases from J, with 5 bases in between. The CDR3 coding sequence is TGTGCCAGCAGTCCGTACTCTGGAAACACCATATATTTT. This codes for CASSPYSGNTIYF.

The CDR3 loop is CANSSQGGTEAFF. CDR3 sequence (DNA): TGTGCCAACTCCTCTCAAGGAGGCACTGAAGCTTTCTTT. The chain combines TRBV6-4 with TRBJ1-1; D remains unclear. The CDR3 runs 13 residues. V lost 10 bases to trimming and J lost 4 bases, with 16 bases between them. CDR1 MRHNA and CDR2 SNTAGT come from the germline V gene.

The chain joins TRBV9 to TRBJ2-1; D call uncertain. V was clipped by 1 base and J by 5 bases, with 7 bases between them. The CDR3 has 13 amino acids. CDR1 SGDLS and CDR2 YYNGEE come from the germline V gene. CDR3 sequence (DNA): TGTGCCAGCAGCGTAACTAATCACAATGAGCAGTTCTTC. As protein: CASSVTNHNEQFF. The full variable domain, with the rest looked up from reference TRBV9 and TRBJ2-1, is DSGVTQTPKHLITATGQRVTLRCSPRSGDLSVYWYQQSLDQGLQFLIQYYNGEERAKGNILERFSAQQFPDLHSELNLSSLELGDSALYFCASSVTNHNEQFFGPGTRLTVL.

CDR3 bases: TGTGCCAGCAGCTCAGGGGGCAGCTTCAACGAGCAGTACTTC. It codes for CASSSGGSFNEQYF. The chain combines TRBV6-5 with TRBJ2-7, with TRBD1 matching over 8 bases. This CDR3 has 14 amino acids. The germline gives CDR1 MNHEY, CDR2 SVGAGI. Unmatched junction bases numbered 9, after V lost 6 bases and J lost 5 bases.

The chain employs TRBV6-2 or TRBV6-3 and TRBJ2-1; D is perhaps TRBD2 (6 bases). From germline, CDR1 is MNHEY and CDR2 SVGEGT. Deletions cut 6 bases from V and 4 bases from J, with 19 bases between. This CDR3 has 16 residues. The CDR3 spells CASSPRTAGSYNEQFF. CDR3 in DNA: TGTGCCAGCAGCCCTCGGACGGCGGGATCGTACAATGAGCAGTTCTTC.

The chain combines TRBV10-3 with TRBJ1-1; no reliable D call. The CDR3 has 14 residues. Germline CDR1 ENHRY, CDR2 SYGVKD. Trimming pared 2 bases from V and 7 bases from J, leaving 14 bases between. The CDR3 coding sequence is TGTGCCATCAGTGAGGCCCCCACCAGGCTTGAAGCTTTCTTT. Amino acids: CAISEAPTRLEAFF.

CDR3 sequence (DNA): TGTGCCAGCAGTTACTCGCGGCCTAGCGGGACTTGGGAGCAGTACTTC. Translating it yields CASSYSRPSGTWEQYF. The chain is built from TRBV6-5 and TRBJ2-7, with 9 bases aligning to TRBD2. CDR3 length equals 16 residues. V trimming: 0 bases; J trimming: 7 bases; junction bases outside the gene matches: 10. The germline V gene has CDR1 MNHEY and CDR2 SVGAGI.

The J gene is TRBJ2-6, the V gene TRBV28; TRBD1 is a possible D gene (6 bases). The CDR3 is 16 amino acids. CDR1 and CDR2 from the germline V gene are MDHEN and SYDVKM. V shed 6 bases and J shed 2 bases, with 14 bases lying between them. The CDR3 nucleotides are TGTGCCAGCAGCCCCGACAGGCGCCCTGGGGCCAACGTCCTGACTTTC. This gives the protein CASSPDRRPGANVLTF.

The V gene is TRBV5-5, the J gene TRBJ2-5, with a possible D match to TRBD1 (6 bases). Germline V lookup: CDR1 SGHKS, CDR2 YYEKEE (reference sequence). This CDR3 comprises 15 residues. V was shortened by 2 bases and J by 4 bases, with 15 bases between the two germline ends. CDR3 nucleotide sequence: TGTGCCAGCAGCTTTTTACAGGGTGGGGGAGAGACCCAGTACTTC. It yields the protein CASSFLQGGGETQYF.

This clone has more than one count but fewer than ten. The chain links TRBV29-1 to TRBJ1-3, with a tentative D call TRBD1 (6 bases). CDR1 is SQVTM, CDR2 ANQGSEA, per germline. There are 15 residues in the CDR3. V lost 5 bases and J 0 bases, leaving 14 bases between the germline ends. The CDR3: CSVRGGTNSGNTIYF. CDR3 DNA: TGCAGCGTTAGAGGGGGTACTAACTCTGGAAACACCATATATTTT.